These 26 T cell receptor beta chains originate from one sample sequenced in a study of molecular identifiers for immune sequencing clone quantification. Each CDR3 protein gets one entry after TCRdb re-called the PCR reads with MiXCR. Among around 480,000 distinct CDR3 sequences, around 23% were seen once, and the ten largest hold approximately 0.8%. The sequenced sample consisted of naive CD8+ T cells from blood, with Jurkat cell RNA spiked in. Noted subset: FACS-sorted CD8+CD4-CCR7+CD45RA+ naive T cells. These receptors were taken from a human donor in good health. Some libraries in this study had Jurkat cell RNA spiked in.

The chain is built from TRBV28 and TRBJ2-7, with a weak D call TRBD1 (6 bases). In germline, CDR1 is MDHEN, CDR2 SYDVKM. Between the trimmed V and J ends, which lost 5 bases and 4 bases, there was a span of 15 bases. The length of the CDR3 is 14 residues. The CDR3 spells CASSTRDKNYEQYF. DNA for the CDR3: TGTGCCAGCAGTACTCGGGACAAGAATTACGAGCAGTACTTC.

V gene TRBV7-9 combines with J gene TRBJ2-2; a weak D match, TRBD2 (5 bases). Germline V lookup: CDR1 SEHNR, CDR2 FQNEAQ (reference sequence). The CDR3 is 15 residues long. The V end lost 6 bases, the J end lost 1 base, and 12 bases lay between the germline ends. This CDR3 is CASRTDGGNTGELFF. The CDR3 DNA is TGTGCCAGCAGAACAGACGGAGGGAACACCGGGGAGCTGTTTTTT.

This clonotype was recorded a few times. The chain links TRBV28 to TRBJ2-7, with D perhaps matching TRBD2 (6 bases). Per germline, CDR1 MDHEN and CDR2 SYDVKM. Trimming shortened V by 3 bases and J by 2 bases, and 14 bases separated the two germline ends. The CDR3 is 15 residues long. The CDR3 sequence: CASSLFPGDAYEQYF. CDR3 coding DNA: TGTGCCAGCAGTTTGTTTCCGGGAGATGCCTACGAGCAGTACTTC.

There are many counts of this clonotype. The CDR3 sequence is CASSHSFPDRGRKLFF. The CDR3 DNA reads as TGCGCCAGCAGCCACTCGTTTCCGGACAGGGGGCGAAAACTGTTTTTT. The chain carries TRBV4-3 and TRBJ1-4; 11 nucleotides match TRBD1. The CDR3 is 16 residues long. V shed 3 bases, J shed 10 bases, and the junction held 10 bases outside the gene matches. Germline-derived CDR1 and CDR2 are LGHNA and YSLEER.

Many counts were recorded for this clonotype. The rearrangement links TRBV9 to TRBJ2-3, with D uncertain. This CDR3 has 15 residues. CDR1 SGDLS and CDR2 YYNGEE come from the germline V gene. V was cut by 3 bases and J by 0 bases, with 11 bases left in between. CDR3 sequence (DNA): TGTGCCAGCAGCGATGACTGGGCCAGCACAGATACGCAGTATTTT. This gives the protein CASSDDWASTDTQYF.

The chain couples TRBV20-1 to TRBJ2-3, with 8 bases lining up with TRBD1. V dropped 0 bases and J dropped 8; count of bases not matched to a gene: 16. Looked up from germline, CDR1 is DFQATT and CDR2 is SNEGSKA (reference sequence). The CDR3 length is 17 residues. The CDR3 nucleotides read TGCAGTGCTAGAGAGACCGGGACAGGTCAAGCGGTAGGTACGCAGTATTTT. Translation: CSARETGTGQAVGTQYF.

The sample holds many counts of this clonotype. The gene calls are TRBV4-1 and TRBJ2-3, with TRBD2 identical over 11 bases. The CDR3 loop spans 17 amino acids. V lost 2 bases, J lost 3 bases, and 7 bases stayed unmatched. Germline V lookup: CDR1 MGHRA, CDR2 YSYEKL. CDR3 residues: CASSQSLAGGPTDTQYF. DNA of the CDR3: TGCGCCAGCAGCCAATCGCTAGCGGGGGGACCTACAGATACGCAGTATTTT.

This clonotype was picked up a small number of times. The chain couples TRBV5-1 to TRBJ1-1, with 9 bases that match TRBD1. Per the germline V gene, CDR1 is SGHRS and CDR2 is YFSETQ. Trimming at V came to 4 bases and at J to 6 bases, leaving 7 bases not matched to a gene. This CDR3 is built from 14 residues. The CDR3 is CASSRGQGPPEAFF. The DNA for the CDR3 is TGCGCCAGCAGCCGGGGACAGGGACCGCCTGAAGCTTTCTTT.

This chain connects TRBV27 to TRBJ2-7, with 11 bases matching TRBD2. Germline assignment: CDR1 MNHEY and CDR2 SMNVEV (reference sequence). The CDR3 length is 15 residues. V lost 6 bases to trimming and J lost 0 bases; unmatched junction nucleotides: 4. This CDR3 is CASRLAGGRSYEQYF. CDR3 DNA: TGTGCCAGCAGGCTAGCGGGGGGCCGCTCCTACGAGCAGTACTTC.

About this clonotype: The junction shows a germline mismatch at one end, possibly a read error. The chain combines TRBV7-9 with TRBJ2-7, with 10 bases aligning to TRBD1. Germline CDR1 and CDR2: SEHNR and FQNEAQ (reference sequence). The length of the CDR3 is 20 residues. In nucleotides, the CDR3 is TGTGCCAGCAGCCCGCTTAGTGGGACAGGGGCTAGCACCGACTCCTACGAGCGGTACTTC. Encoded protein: CASSPLSGTGASTDSYERYF.

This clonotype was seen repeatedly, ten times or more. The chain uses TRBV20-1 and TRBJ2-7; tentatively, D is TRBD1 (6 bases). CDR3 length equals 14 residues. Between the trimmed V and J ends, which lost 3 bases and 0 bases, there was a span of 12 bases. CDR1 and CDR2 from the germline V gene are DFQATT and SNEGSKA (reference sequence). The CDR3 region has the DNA TGCAGTGCTAGCCTCGGCAGGGGCTCCTACGAGCAGTACTTC. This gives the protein CSASLGRGSYEQYF.

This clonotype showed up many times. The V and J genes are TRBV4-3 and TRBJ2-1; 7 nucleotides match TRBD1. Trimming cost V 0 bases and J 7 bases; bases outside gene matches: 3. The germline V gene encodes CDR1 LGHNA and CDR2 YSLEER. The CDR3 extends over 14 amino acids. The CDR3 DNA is TGCGCCAGCAGCCAAGATAGGGGGCTAAATGAGCAGTTCTTC. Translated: CASSQDRGLNEQFF.

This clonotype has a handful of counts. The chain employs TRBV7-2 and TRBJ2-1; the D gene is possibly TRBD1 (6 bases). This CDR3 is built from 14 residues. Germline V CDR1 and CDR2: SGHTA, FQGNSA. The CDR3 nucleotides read TGTGGTACAGAAGGGGGAGCGGTCTACAATGAGCAGTTCTTC. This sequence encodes CGTEGGAVYNEQFF.

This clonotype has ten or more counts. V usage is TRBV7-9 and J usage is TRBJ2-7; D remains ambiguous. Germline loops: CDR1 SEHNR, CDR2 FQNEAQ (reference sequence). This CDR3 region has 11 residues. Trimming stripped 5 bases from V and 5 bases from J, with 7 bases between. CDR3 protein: CASSPANEQYF. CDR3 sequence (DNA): TGTGCCAGCAGCCCAGCCAACGAGCAGTACTTC.

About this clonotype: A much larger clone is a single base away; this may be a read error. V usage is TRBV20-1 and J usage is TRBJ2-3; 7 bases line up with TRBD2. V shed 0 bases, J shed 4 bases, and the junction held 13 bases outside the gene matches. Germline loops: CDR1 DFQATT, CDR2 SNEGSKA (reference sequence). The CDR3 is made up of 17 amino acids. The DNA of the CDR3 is TGCAGTGCTAGAGATCTGATGACTAGCAGGAAGTCAGATACGCAGTATTTT. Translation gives CSARDLMTSRKSDTQYF.

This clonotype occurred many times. CDR3 protein: CASSPQREGSADTQYF. The DNA of the CDR3 is TGTGCCAGCAGCCCTCAGCGGGAGGGGAGCGCAGATACGCAGTATTTT. The V call is TRBV7-9, the J call TRBJ2-3; 10 bases are a match to TRBD2. There are 16 residues in the CDR3. CDR1 is SEHNR and CDR2 is FQNEAQ in the germline V gene (reference sequence). Trimming cost V 5 bases and J 4 bases; bases outside gene matches: 9.

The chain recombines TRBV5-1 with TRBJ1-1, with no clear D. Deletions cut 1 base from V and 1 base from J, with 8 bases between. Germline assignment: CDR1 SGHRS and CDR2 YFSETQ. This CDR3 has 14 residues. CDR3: CASSLRSENTEAFF. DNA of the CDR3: TGCGCCAGCAGCTTGCGTTCCGAGAACACTGAAGCTTTCTTT.

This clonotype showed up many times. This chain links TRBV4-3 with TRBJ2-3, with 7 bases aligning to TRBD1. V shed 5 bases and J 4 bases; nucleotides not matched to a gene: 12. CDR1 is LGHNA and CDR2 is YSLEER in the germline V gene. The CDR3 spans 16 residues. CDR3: CASSKNRGIQSDTQYF. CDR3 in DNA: TGCGCCAGCAGCAAAAACAGGGGTATACAGTCAGATACGCAGTATTTT.

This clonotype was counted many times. CDR3 sequence reads: CASSPRPGVRTDTQYF. The DNA of the CDR3 is TGTGCCAGCAGCCCCCGACCGGGGGTTCGCACAGATACGCAGTATTTT. The chain couples TRBV7-2 to TRBJ2-3, with D perhaps matching TRBD2 (6 bases). Germline V gene data show CDR1 as SGHTA and CDR2 as FQGNSA. The CDR3 has 16 residues. V lost 5 bases to trimming and J lost 1 base, with 16 bases between them.

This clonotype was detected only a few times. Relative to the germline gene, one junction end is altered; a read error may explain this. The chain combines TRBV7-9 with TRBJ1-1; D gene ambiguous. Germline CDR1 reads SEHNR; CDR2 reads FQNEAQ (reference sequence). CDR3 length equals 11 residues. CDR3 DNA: TGTGCCAGCAGCTTAGGGACCCTGGAGGGTTTT. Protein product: CASSLGTLEGF. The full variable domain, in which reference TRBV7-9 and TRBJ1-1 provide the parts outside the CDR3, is DTGVSQNPRHKITKRGQNVTFRCDPISEHNRLYWYRQTLGQGPEFLTYFQNEAQLEKSRLLSDRFSAERPKGSFSTLEIQRTEQGDSAMYLCASSLGTLEGFGQGTRLTVV.

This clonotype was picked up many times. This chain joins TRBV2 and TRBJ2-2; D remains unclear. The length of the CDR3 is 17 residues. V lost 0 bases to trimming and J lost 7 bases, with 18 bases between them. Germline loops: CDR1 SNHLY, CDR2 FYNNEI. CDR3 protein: CASSEAWRQPLGGELFF. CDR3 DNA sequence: TGTGCCAGCAGTGAAGCTTGGAGACAACCCCTTGGCGGGGAGCTGTTTTTT.

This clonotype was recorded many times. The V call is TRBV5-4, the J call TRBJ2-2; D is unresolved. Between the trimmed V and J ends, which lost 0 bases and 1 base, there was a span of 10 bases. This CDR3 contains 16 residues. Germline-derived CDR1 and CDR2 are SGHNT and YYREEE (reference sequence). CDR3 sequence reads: CASSLAVSRNTGELFF. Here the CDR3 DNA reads TGTGCCAGCAGCTTGGCGGTTAGTCGGAACACCGGGGAGCTGTTTTTT. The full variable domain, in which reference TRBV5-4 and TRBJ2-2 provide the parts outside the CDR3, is ETGVTQSPTHLIKTRGQQVTLRCSSQSGHNTVSWYQQALGQGPQFIFQYYREEENGRGNFPPRFSGLQFPNYSSELNVNALELDDSALYLCASSLAVSRNTGELFFGEGSRLTVL.

The CDR3 reads CASTGQPGTGELFF. The CDR3 region has the DNA TGTGCCAGTACCGGACAACCCGGCACCGGGGAGCTGTTTTTT. This sequence joins TRBV19 and TRBJ2-2; D is perhaps TRBD1 (5 bases). The germline V and J ends were trimmed by 7 bases and 4 bases, with 13 bases remaining between them. This CDR3 region has 14 residues. Germline-derived CDR1 and CDR2 are LNHDA and SQIVND (reference sequence). Combining the CDR3 with reference TRBV19 and TRBJ2-2 gives the whole variable domain DGGITQSPKYLFRKEGQNVTLSCEQNLNHDAMYWYRQDPGQGLRLIYYSQIVNDFQKGDIAEGYSVSREKKESFPLTVTSAQKNPTAFYLCASTGQPGTGELFFGEGSRLTVL.

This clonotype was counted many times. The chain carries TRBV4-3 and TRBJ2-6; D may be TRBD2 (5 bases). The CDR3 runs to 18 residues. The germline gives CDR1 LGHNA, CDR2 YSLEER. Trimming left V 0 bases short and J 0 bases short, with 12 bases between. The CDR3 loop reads CASSQDGAGNSGANVLTF. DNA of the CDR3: TGCGCCAGCAGCCAAGATGGTGCCGGGAACTCTGGGGCCAACGTCCTGACTTTC.

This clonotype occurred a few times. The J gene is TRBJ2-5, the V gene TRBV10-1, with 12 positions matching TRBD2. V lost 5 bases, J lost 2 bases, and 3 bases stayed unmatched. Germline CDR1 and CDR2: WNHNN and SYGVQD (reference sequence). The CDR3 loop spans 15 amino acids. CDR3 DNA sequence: TGCGCCAGCAGTCGGACTAGCGGGGCACAAGAGACCCAGTACTTC. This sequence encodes CASSRTSGAQETQYF.

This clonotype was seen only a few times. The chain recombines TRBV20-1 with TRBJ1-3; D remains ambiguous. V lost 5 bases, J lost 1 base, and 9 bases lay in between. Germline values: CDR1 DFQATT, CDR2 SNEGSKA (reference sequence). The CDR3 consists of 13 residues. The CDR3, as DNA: TGCAGTGCTGGCGGTTATTCTGGAAACACCATATATTTT. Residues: CSAGGYSGNTIYF.